These 14 T cell receptor beta chains originate from one sample sequenced in a study of human T cells and chemical hapten exposure. Stated time point: pre-sensitization, week 0. Indicated treatment: therapeutic diphenylcyclopropenone sensitization with weekly scalp DPC. A single record per CDR3 protein comes from TCRdb applying MiXCR to the RACE reads. The table lists 240,000 or so distinct CDR3 sequences, about 8.6% of them singletons. Sequencing used whole blood, obtained in connection with sensitization to the hapten diphenylcyclopropenone (DPC). Receptors originate from a woman aged 40 to 50 with alopecia areata. Some clones in this sample may be carry-over from other donors' samples.

The chain carries TRBV20-1 and TRBJ2-7; D not certain. V gave up 0 bases and J gave up 4 bases, with 7 bases separating them. Germline V gives CDR1 DFQATT, CDR2 SNEGSKA (reference sequence). The CDR3 has 12 amino acids. DNA of the CDR3: TGCAGTGCTAGAGAACCAGAATACGAGCAGTACTTC. Translated: CSAREPEYEQYF.

V is TRBV28 and J is TRBJ1-5; no firm D call. V was pared by 5 bases and J by 5 bases, with 10 bases between. The CDR3 runs 13 residues. The V gene's germline CDR1 is MDHEN and CDR2 SYDVKM. CDR3 region: CASSPTIYQPQHF. The DNA for the CDR3 is TGTGCCAGCAGTCCTACAATATATCAGCCCCAGCATTTT.

This clonotype was found many times. The chain employs TRBV4-3 and TRBJ2-2; D is ambiguous. V lost 0 bases and J 2 bases, leaving 10 bases between the germline ends. Germline values: CDR1 LGHNA, CDR2 YSLEER. The CDR3 length is 16 residues. CDR3 residues: CASSQESARNTGELFF. CDR3 DNA: TGCGCCAGCAGCCAAGAGTCGGCGCGAAACACCGGGGAGCTGTTTTTT.

The rearrangement links TRBV18 to TRBJ2-7, with D possibly called TRBD1 or TRBD2 (5 bases each). The V gene's germline CDR1 is KGHSH and CDR2 LQKENI. The CDR3 extends over 15 amino acids. Trimming left V 3 bases short and J 5 bases short, with 17 bases between. The CDR3 nucleotides read TGTGCCAGCTCACCCGCAGTGGGGCTAGCCCACGAGCAGTACTTC. Translating it yields CASSPAVGLAHEQYF.

The CDR3 region has the DNA TGCAGTGCTAGAGATACAGCGGCAACCTACAATGAGCAGTTCTTC. Translated: CSARDTAATYNEQFF. The V and J genes are TRBV20-1 and TRBJ2-1; D may be TRBD2 (5 bases). From germline, CDR1 is DFQATT and CDR2 SNEGSKA (reference sequence). Trimming stripped 0 bases from V and 2 bases from J, with 11 bases between. The length of the CDR3 is 15 residues.

This clonotype was seen repeatedly, ten times or more. The chain links TRBV5-1 to TRBJ2-7, with 8 positions matching TRBD2. V was clipped by 2 bases and J by 2 bases; unmatched bases: 3. Germline CDR1 and CDR2: SGHRS and YFSETQ. The CDR3 is 14 residues long. The CDR3 DNA reads as TGCGCCAGCAGCTTTAGCGGGAACACCTACGAGCAGTACTTC. It encodes CASSFSGNTYEQYF.

This clonotype turned up a few times. This chain links TRBV20-1 with TRBJ1-2, with D unresolved. This CDR3 spans 11 amino acids. Germline CDR1 reads DFQATT; CDR2 reads SNEGSKA (reference sequence). Trimming took 4 bases from V and 8 from J, leaving 11 bases between them. The CDR3 region is CSAKEIQGYTF. Written as DNA, the CDR3 is TGCAGTGCTAAGGAGATCCAGGGCTACACCTTC.

In this sample, this clonotype turned up a few times. The J gene is TRBJ1-5, the V gene TRBV6-2 or TRBV6-3; D not resolved. The V end lost 10 bases, the J end lost 3 bases, and 16 bases lay between the germline ends. The germline V gene has CDR1 MNHEY and CDR2 SVGEGT. This CDR3 spans 14 amino acids. The DNA for the CDR3 is TGTGCCACCCGCCGCCTGATGGACAATCAGCCCCAGCATTTT. Residues: CATRRLMDNQPQHF.

The genes are TRBV7-3 and TRBJ2-1; 7 bases align to TRBD2. CDR3 length equals 13 residues. The germline V gene encodes CDR1 SGHTA and CDR2 FQGTGA. V shed 5 bases, J shed 9 bases, and the junction held 7 bases outside the gene matches. Here the CDR3 DNA reads TGTGCCAGCAGCAGCGGGGCGCAGCGTGAGCAGTTCTTC. Amino acids: CASSSGAQREQFF.

This clonotype was observed many times. This chain links TRBV12-3 or TRBV12-4 with TRBJ2-1; D is perhaps TRBD2 (5 bases). This CDR3 is 12 amino acids long. V was pared by 1 base and J by 8 bases, with 6 bases between. CDR3 sequence: CASSLVGDEQFF. The CDR3 DNA sequence: TGTGCCAGCAGTTTAGTCGGGGATGAGCAGTTCTTC.

The genes are TRBV12-3 or TRBV12-4 and TRBJ2-1, with 9 bases fitting TRBD1. CDR3 length equals 15 residues. V lost 4 bases, J lost 2 bases, and 3 bases stayed unmatched. The CDR3 reads CASSWDRVAYNEQFF. CDR3 DNA: TGTGCCAGCAGTTGGGACAGGGTAGCCTACAATGAGCAGTTCTTC.

This clonotype was counted many times. The rearrangement joins TRBV25-1 to TRBJ1-2; TRBD1 matches at 7 bases. V gave up 4 bases and J gave up 5 bases; unmatched junction bases: 7. The CDR3 loop spans 14 amino acids. Germline V gene lookup returns CDR1 MGHDK and CDR2 SYGVNS. DNA for the CDR3: TGTGCCAGCAGTGTAGGAGGGGACAGTTATGGCTACACCTTC. This gives the protein CASSVGGDSYGYTF.

The chain is built from TRBV4-3 and TRBJ2-2; D gene uncertain. The CDR3 is made up of 15 amino acids. The ends were cut back, 0 bases at V and 0 bases at J, with 5 bases in the middle. Germline CDR1 LGHNA, CDR2 YSLEER. Here the CDR3 reads CASSQDPTNTGELFF. CDR3 coding DNA: TGCGCCAGCAGCCAAGACCCCACGAACACCGGGGAGCTGTTTTTT.

The rearrangement uses TRBV3-1 and TRBJ2-4, with 13 bases lining up with TRBD2. This CDR3 contains 16 residues. Trimming removed 3 bases from V and 9 bases from J; junction bases left unmatched: 8. The V gene's germline CDR1 is LGHDT and CDR2 YNNKEL (reference sequence). The CDR3 here is CASSQGLAGSLGIQYF. The CDR3 DNA follows: TGTGCCAGCAGCCAGGGACTAGCGGGATCCCTAGGCATTCAGTACTTC.